A single sample is the source of the 22 T cell receptor beta chains below, sequenced in a study of cytomegalovirus exposure and HLA in healthy donors. Assay: immunoSEQ multiplex PCR; the TCRdb copy retains only in-frame clones and omits some. The profile covers some 170,000 clones, with about 86% appearing a single time and 1.4% taken by the ten largest. The sample was PBMCs. These receptors were taken from a woman between 25 and 40 years old in good health and CMV-seronegative.

The chain carries TRBV4-1 and TRBJ1-2; TRBD1 might be the D (5 bases). There are 15 residues in the CDR3. Germline V gives CDR1 MGHRA, CDR2 YSYEKL. Trimming took off 1 base at V and 6 bases at J, with 15 bases between the two ends. CDR3 amino acids: CASSQGPGGGDGYTF. CDR3 DNA sequence: TGCGCCAGCAGCCAAGGCCCAGGCGGAGGGGATGGCTACACCTTC.

The chain joins TRBV4-1 to TRBJ1-4; possibly TRBD1 for D (6 bases). Per the germline V gene, CDR1 is MGHRA and CDR2 is YSYEKL. This CDR3 is 15 amino acids long. Trimming took 4 bases from V and 4 from J, leaving 13 bases between them. The CDR3 region is CASSPQGTGNEKLFF. CDR3 in DNA: TGCGCCAGCAGCCCTCAGGGGACGGGTAATGAAAAACTGTTTTTT.

V usage is TRBV5-1 and J usage is TRBJ2-5, with TRBD2 matching 9 bases. Germline values: CDR1 SGHRS, CDR2 YFSETQ. The CDR3 runs 15 residues. After removal of 4 bases from V and 5 bases from J, the junction contained 9 bases not matched to a gene. The CDR3 is CASSRWLAGRETQYF. CDR3 nucleotides: TGCGCCAGCAGCCGATGGCTAGCGGGGCGGGAGACCCAGTACTTC.

The chain has TRBV27 and TRBJ2-7; 8 bases map to TRBD2. The CDR3 has 15 amino acids. J lost 2 bases, V lost 0 bases, and 3 bases had no gene match. Looked up from germline, CDR1 is MNHEY and CDR2 is SMNVEV (reference sequence). This chain's CDR3 is CASSLSSGVTYEQYF. Here the CDR3 DNA reads TGTGCCAGCAGTTTATCTAGCGGGGTCACCTACGAGCAGTACTTC.

J is TRBJ1-5 and V is TRBV18; D might be TRBD1 (5 bases). This CDR3 comprises 14 residues. V was cut by 5 bases and J by 3 bases, with 11 bases left in between. Germline V gene sequence: CDR1 KGHSH, CDR2 LQKENI. The CDR3 loop is CASSGWGVNQPQHF. In DNA form, the CDR3 reads TGTGCCAGCTCAGGTTGGGGGGTCAATCAGCCCCAGCATTTT.

The chain combines TRBV2 with TRBJ2-3; 10 nucleotides align to TRBD2. The CDR3 has 15 amino acids. Germline loops: CDR1 SNHLY, CDR2 FYNNEI. The V gene end was trimmed by 6 bases and the J gene end by 1 base; junction bases not matched to a gene: 4. CDR3 residues: CASRNLAGGTDTQYF. CDR3 DNA: TGTGCCAGCAGGAATCTAGCGGGGGGCACAGATACGCAGTATTTT.

CDR3 bases: TGCAGCGTTGAGGACAGATATAACTATGGCTACACCTTC. The encoded protein is CSVEDRYNYGYTF. The chain is built from TRBV29-1 and TRBJ1-2; D is possibly TRBD1 (6 bases). In germline, CDR1 is SQVTM, CDR2 ANQGSEA. The CDR3 contains 13 residues. Deletions cut 3 bases from V and 1 base from J, with 9 bases between.

The gene calls are TRBV6-6 and TRBJ2-7; no firm D call. CDR1 is MNHNY, CDR2 SVGAGI, per germline (reference sequence). The CDR3 length is 14 residues. Trimming removed 5 bases at V and 1 base at J, with 12 bases between. The CDR3 loop reads CASSQLTDSYEQYF. CDR3 DNA: TGTGCCAGCAGTCAACTTACAGATTCCTACGAGCAGTACTTC.

The chain is built from TRBV6-1 and TRBJ1-1, with D maybe TRBD1 (5 bases). V lost 3 bases and J 5 bases, leaving 13 bases between the germline ends. Germline lookup yields CDR1 MNHNS and CDR2 SASEGT. The length of the CDR3 is 14 residues. The CDR3 here is CASSEWKGWTEAFF. CDR3 DNA sequence: TGTGCCAGCAGTGAGTGGAAGGGGTGGACTGAAGCTTTCTTT.

The chain links TRBV7-2 to TRBJ2-3; D not certain. The CDR3 totals 14 residues. Trimming cost V 1 base and J 3 bases, with 8 bases left between them. Germline V gene lookup returns CDR1 SGHTA and CDR2 FQGNSA. In DNA form, the CDR3 reads TGTGCCAGCAGCTTAGATCAGAGGACAGATACGCAGTATTTT. As protein: CASSLDQRTDTQYF. The entire variable domain, with the rest obtained from reference TRBV7-2 and TRBJ2-3, is as follows: GAGVSQSPSNKVTEKGKDVELRCDPISGHTALYWYRQSLGQGLEFLIYFQGNSAPDKSGLPSDRFSAERTGGSVSTLTIQRTQQEDSAVYLCASSLDQRTDTQYFGPGTRLTVL.

This sequence joins TRBV13 and TRBJ1-2, with 9 bases that match TRBD1. Trimming at V came to 5 bases and at J to 4 bases, leaving 17 bases not matched to a gene. In germline, CDR1 is PRHDT, CDR2 FYEKMQ (reference sequence). This CDR3 spans 18 amino acids. The CDR3 DNA sequence: TGTGCCAGCAGCCCACAGGGCGACAGGGGGGTGGTCAGCTATGGCTACACCTTC. Encoded protein: CASSPQGDRGVVSYGYTF.

V gene TRBV7-9 combines with J gene TRBJ2-7; D may be TRBD1 (6 bases). Germline assignment: CDR1 SEHNR and CDR2 FQNEAQ (reference sequence). With 4 bases removed from V and 5 bases from J, the gap between germline ends came to 15 bases. The CDR3 has 14 amino acids. Here the CDR3 DNA reads TGTGCCAGCAGCTACCCGGGACACGGCGACGAGCAGTACTTC. It specifies CASSYPGHGDEQYF. Filled out from reference TRBV7-9 and TRBJ2-7, the complete variable domain reads DTGVSQNPRHKITKRGQNVTFRCDPISEHNRLYWYRQTLGQGPEFLTYFQNEAQLEKSRLLSDRFSAERPKGSFSTLEIQRTEQGDSAMYLCASSYPGHGDEQYFGPGTRLTVT.

This chain connects TRBV7-9 to TRBJ1-1, with 7 positions matching TRBD1. CDR3 length: 17 residues. V dropped 5 bases and J dropped 1; count of bases not matched to a gene: 13. Germline CDR1 and CDR2: SEHNR and FQNEAQ (reference sequence). The CDR3 region has the DNA TGTGCCAGCAGCCAACCAGTACAGGGGACGGGGAACACTGAAGCTTTCTTT. This sequence encodes CASSQPVQGTGNTEAFF.

This rearrangement joins TRBV7-8 to TRBJ1-5; 8 bases line up with TRBD1. With 4 bases clipped from V and 6 bases from J, the junction kept 5 bases outside the gene matches. The CDR3 is 14 residues long. Germline CDR1 and CDR2: SGHVS and FQNEAQ. The CDR3 DNA sequence: TGTGCCAGCAGCTCCCCAGGGGGCAGTCAGCCCCAGCATTTT. Translated: CASSSPGGSQPQHF.

The chain employs TRBV18 and TRBJ1-5; D ambiguous. CDR3 length equals 16 residues. The germline gives CDR1 KGHSH, CDR2 LQKENI. Trimming left V 3 bases short and J 3 bases short, with 15 bases between. DNA for the CDR3: TGTGCCAGCTCACCGGTGGAGGGAATCCTCAATCAGCCCCAGCATTTT. Translation gives CASSPVEGILNQPQHF.

The chain uses TRBV7-2 and TRBJ2-1; 12 bases map to TRBD2. Germline CDR1 SGHTA, CDR2 FQGNSA. V was clipped by 5 bases and J by 4 bases; unmatched bases: 6. The CDR3 has 16 amino acids. The CDR3 sequence is CASSPGLAGRYNEQFF. The DNA of the CDR3 is TGTGCCAGCAGCCCCGGACTAGCGGGGCGTTACAATGAGCAGTTCTTC.

The chain couples TRBV19 to TRBJ2-5; a possible D gene is TRBD1 (5 bases). The CDR3 is 15 residues long. V was trimmed by 4 bases and J by 1 base, leaving 13 bases between them. CDR1 LNHDA and CDR2 SQIVND come from the germline V gene (reference sequence). CDR3 bases: TGTGCCAGTAGTAGGGGCCTAAATCCCCAAGAGACCCAGTACTTC. Its protein is CASSRGLNPQETQYF. Complete variable domain (other parts from reference TRBV19 and TRBJ2-5): DGGITQSPKYLFRKEGQNVTLSCEQNLNHDAMYWYRQDPGQGLRLIYYSQIVNDFQKGDIAEGYSVSREKKESFPLTVTSAQKNPTAFYLCASSRGLNPQETQYFGPGTRLLVL.

V and J are TRBV5-4 and TRBJ2-7, with D possibly matching TRBD1 (6 bases). This CDR3 comprises 14 residues. V dropped 4 bases and J dropped 2 bases, with 13 bases sitting between them. Germline loops: CDR1 SGHNT, CDR2 YYREEE (reference sequence). This chain's CDR3 is CASSGQTQAYEQYF. The DNA of the CDR3 is TGTGCCAGCAGCGGACAGACGCAGGCCTACGAGCAGTACTTC.

This clone came up a few times. The V call is TRBV9, the J call TRBJ2-2, with 13 bases aligning to TRBD2. This CDR3 has 17 amino acids. From germline, CDR1 is SGDLS and CDR2 YYNGEE. The trim removed 4 bases at V and 3 bases at J, leaving 6 bases unmatched. The CDR3 bases are TGTGCCAGCAGCCCCAGCGGACTAGCGGGGGACACCGGGGAGCTGTTTTTT. Protein: CASSPSGLAGDTGELFF.

The chain recombines TRBV9 with TRBJ2-1; 11 nucleotides line up with TRBD2. The V segment lost 3 bases and the J segment 2 bases; nucleotides outside the gene matches: 4. The CDR3 runs to 16 residues. Germline CDR1 is SGDLS and CDR2 is YYNGEE. The CDR3 loop is CASSETSGGTYNEQFF. CDR3 in DNA: TGTGCCAGCAGCGAAACTAGCGGGGGCACCTACAATGAGCAGTTCTTC. Together with reference TRBV9 and TRBJ2-1, the CDR3 gives the full variable domain: DSGVTQTPKHLITATGQRVTLRCSPRSGDLSVYWYQQSLDQGLQFLIQYYNGEERAKGNILERFSAQQFPDLHSELNLSSLELGDSALYFCASSETSGGTYNEQFFGPGTRLTVL.

This chain joins TRBV5-1 and TRBJ2-1; TRBD1 might be the D (6 bases). Looked up from germline, CDR1 is SGHRS and CDR2 is YFSETQ. V was trimmed by 0 bases and J by 8 bases, leaving 12 bases between them. This CDR3 contains 14 residues. The CDR3 DNA reads TGCGCCAGCAGCTTGGCACAGGGATTCGATGAGCAGTTCTTC. It translates to CASSLAQGFDEQFF.

For the CDR3, the DNA is TGCGCCAGCAGCGGGGGACAGACGAACACCGGGGAGCTGTTTTTT. Translating it yields CASSGGQTNTGELFF. The chain has TRBV5-1 and TRBJ2-2; 7 nucleotides align to TRBD1. The ends lost 4 bases at V and 0 bases at J; junction bases unmatched: 3. The CDR3 extends over 15 amino acids. Germline V gene sequence: CDR1 SGHRS, CDR2 YFSETQ. Based on the CDR3 plus reference TRBV5-1 and TRBJ2-2, the full variable domain is KAGVTQTPRYLIKTRGQQVTLSCSPISGHRSVSWYQQTPGQGLQFLFEYFSETQRNKGNFPGRFSGRQFSNSRSEMNVSTLELGDSALYLCASSGGQTNTGELFFGEGSRLTVL.